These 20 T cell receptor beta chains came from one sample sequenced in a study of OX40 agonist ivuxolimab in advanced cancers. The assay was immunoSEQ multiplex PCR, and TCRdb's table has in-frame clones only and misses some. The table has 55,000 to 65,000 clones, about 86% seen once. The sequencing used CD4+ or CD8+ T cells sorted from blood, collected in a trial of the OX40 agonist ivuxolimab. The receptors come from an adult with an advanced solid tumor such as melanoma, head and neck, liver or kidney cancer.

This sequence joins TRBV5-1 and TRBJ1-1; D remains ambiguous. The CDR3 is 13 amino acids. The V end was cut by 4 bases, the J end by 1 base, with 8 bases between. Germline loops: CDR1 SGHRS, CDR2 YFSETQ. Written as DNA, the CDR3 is TGCGCCAGCAGCCAAGAGACGAACACTGAAGCTTTCTTT. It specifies CASSQETNTEAFF.

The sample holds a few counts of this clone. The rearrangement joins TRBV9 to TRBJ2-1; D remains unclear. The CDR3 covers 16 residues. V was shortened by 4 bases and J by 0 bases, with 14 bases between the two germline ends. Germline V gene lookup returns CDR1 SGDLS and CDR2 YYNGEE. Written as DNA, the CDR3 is TGTGCCAGCAGCACCCATAGCCTGAGCTCCTACAATGAGCAGTTCTTC. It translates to CASSTHSLSSYNEQFF.

CDR3 DNA: TGTGCCTGGAGAGACGGACTAACCTCCTACGAGCAGTACTTC. Residues: CAWRDGLTSYEQYF. The chain recombines TRBV30 with TRBJ2-7; the D gene is possibly TRBD2 (6 bases). V lost 3 bases and J lost 0, with 12 bases in between. The CDR3 runs 14 residues. Germline CDR1 GTSNPN, CDR2 SVGIG (reference sequence). Based on the CDR3 plus reference TRBV30 and TRBJ2-7, the full variable domain is SQTIHQWPATLVQPVGSPLSLECTVEGTSNPNLYWYRQAAGRGLQLLFYSVGIGQISSEVPQNLSASRPQDRQFILSSKKLLLSDSGFYLCAWRDGLTSYEQYFGPGTRLTVT.

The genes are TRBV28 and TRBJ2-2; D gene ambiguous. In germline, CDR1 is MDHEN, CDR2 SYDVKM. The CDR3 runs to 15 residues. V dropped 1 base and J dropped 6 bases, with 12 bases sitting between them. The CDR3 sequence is CASSLSRAVAGELFF. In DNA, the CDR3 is TGTGCCAGCAGTTTATCCCGAGCCGTCGCCGGGGAGCTGTTTTTT.

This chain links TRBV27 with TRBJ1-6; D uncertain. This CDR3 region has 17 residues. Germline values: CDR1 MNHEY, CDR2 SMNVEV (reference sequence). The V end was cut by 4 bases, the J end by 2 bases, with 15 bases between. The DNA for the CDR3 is TGTGCCAGCAGTTCCCACGGCAGGAGTACCTATAATTCACCCCTCCACTTT. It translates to CASSSHGRSTYNSPLHF.

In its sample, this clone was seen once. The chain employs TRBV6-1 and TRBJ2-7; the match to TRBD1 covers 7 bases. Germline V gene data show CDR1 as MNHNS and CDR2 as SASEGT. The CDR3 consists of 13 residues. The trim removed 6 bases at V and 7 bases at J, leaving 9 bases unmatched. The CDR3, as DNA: TGTGCCAGCAGCCTCCTGGGACAGACAGAGCAGTACTTC. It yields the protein CASSLLGQTEQYF.

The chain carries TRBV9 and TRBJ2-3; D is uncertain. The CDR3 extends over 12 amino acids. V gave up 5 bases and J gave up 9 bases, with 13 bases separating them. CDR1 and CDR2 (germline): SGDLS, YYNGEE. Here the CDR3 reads CASSPTSDTQYF. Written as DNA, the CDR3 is TGTGCCAGCAGTCCTACATCTGACACGCAGTATTTT.

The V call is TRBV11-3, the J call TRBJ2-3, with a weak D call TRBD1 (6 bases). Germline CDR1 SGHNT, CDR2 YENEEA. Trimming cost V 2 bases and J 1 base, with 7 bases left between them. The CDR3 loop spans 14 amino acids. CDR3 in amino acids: CASSLHRGTDTQYF. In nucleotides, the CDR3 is TGTGCCAGCAGCTTACACAGGGGCACAGATACGCAGTATTTT.

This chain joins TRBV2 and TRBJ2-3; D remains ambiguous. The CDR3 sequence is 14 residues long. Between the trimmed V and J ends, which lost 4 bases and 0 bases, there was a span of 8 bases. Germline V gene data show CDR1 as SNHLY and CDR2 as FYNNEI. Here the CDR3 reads CASSAHQSTDTQYF. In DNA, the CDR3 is TGTGCCAGCAGTGCCCACCAGAGCACAGATACGCAGTATTTT.

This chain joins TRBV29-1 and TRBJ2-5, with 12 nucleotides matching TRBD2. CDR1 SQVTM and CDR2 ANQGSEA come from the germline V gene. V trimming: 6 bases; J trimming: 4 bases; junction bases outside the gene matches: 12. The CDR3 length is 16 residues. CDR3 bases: TGCAGCGTCAAAGAGGCCAGGACTAGCGGGATAGAGACCCAGTACTTC. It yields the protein CSVKEARTSGIETQYF. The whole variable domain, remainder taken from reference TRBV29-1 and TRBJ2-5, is SAVISQKPSRDICQRGTSLTIQCQVDSQVTMMFWYRQQPGQSLTLIATANQGSEATYESGFVIDKFPISRPNLTFSTLTVSNMSPEDSSIYLCSVKEARTSGIETQYFGPGTRLLVL.

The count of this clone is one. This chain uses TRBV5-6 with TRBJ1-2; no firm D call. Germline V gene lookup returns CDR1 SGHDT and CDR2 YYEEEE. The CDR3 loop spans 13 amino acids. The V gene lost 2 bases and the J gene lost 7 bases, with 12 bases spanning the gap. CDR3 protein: CASSLLPEGGYTF. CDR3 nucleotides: TGTGCCAGCAGCTTATTACCAGAGGGTGGCTACACCTTC.

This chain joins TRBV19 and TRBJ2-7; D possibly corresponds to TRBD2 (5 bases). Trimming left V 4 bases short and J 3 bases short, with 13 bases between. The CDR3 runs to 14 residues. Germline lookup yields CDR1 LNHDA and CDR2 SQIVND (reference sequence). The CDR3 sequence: CASSTSGIFYEQYF. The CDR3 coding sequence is TGTGCCAGTAGTACCTCGGGGATATTCTACGAGCAGTACTTC.

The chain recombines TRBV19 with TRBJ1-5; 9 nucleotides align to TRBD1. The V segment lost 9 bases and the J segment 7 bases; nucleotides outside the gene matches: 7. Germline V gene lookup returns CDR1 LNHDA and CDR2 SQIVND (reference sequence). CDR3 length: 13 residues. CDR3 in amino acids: CAREGQGHQPQHF. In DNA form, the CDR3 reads TGTGCCAGAGAGGGACAGGGCCACCAGCCCCAGCATTTT. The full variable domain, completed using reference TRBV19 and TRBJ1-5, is DGGITQSPKYLFRKEGQNVTLSCEQNLNHDAMYWYRQDPGQGLRLIYYSQIVNDFQKGDIAEGYSVSREKKESFPLTVTSAQKNPTAFYLCAREGQGHQPQHFGDGTRLSIL.

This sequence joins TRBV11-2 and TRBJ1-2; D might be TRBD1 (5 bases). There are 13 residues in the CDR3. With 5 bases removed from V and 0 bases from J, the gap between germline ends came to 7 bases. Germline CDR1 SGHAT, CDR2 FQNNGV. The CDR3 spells CASSLGPNYGYTF. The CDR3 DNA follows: TGTGCCAGCAGCCTGGGACCTAACTATGGCTACACCTTC.

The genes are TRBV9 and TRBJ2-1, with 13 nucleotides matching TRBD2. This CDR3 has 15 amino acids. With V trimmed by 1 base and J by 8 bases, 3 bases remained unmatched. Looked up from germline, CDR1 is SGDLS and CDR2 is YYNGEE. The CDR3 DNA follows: TGTGCCAGCAGCGTACGGACTAGCGGGAGCGATGAGCAGTTCTTC. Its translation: CASSVRTSGSDEQFF.

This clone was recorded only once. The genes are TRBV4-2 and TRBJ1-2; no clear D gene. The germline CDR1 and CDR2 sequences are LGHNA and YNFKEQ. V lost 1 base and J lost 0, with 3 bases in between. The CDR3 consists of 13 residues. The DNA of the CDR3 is TGTGCCAGCAGCCAAGGGGCTAACTATGGCTACACCTTC. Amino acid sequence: CASSQGANYGYTF.

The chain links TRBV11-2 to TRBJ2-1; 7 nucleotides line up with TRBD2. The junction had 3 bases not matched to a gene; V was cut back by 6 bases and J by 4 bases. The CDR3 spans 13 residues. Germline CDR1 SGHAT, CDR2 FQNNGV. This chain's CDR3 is CASRASGYNEQFF. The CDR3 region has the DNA TGTGCCAGCAGGGCTAGCGGTTACAATGAGCAGTTCTTC.

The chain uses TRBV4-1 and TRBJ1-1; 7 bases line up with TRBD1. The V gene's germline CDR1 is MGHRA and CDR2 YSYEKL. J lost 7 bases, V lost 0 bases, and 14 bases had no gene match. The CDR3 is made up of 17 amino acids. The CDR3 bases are TGCGCCAGCAGCCAAGATTCGGCCCGGACAGGAAGAATTGAAGCTTTCTTT. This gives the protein CASSQDSARTGRIEAFF.

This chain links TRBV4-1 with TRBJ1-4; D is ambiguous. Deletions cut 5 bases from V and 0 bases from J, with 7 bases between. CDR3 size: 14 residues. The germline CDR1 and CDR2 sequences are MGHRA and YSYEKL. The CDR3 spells CASSYPPTNEKLFF. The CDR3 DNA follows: TGCGCCAGCAGCTACCCCCCAACTAATGAAAAACTGTTTTTT.

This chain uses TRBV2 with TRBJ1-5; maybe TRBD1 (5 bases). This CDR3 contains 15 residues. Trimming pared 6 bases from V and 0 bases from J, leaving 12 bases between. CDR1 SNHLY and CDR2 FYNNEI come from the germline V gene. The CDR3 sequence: CASSSGRVSNQPQHF. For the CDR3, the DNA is TGTGCCAGCAGCTCGGGGCGGGTTAGCAATCAGCCCCAGCATTTT.